Given below is one TCR beta chain in context. The target antigen is unknown. Generated by immunoSEQ multiplex PCR, the TCRdb table keeps only in-frame clones and is missing some. The table includes over 60,000 clones, 86% detected once. The entry originates in a study of radiation and T cells in renal cell carcinoma. The time point denotes: blood 2 weeks post-SBRT. The sample's treatment: 15 Gy SBRT to primary tumor, nephrectomy 4 weeks later. Clear cell pathology was present in this patient's renal cell carcinoma. Study conclusions and caveats: From baseline, blood top tumor clonotypes peaked at 2 weeks post-radiation. No pretreatment tumor biopsies were available for baseline clonotypes.

Looked up from germline, CDR1 is MNHNY and CDR2 is SVGAGI (reference sequence). CDR3 size: 15 residues. V gave up 0 bases and J gave up 2 bases, with 8 bases separating them. This material consisted of blood, taken from a patient whose treatment included radiotherapy and nephrectomy. The receptor was isolated from a woman in her fifties or sixties with renal cell carcinoma. This sequence joins TRBV6-6 and TRBJ2-1; a possible D gene is TRBD2 (6 bases). CDR3 loop: CASSYSGEAYNEQFF. For the CDR3, the DNA is TGTGCCAGCAGTTACTCAGGGGAGGCCTACAATGAGCAGTTCTTC.